This passage covers 18 T cell receptor beta chains from one sample sequenced in a study of blood T cell repertoires in COVID-19. The method was immunoSEQ multiplex PCR; TCRdb's version includes in-frame clones alone and lacks a portion of them. The sample holds over 250,000 clones; around four fifths are singletons and the top ten take 8% to 9.5%. Sample: peripheral blood. These TCRs come from a woman in her 50s who had recovered from COVID-19.

V gene TRBV27 combines with J gene TRBJ2-7, with no clear D. CDR3 length equals 14 residues. Per the germline V gene, CDR1 is MNHEY and CDR2 is SMNVEV (reference sequence). V lost 1 base and J 2 bases, leaving 9 bases between the germline ends. In DNA, the CDR3 is TGTGCCAGCAGTTTATTCCCCCCTCCCTACGAGCAGTACTTC. Protein sequence: CASSLFPPPYEQYF.

The CDR3 DNA is TGTGCCAGCAGTTTCAGACAGGCCTACGAGCAGTACTTC. It is translated as CASSFRQAYEQYF. The chain recombines TRBV27 with TRBJ2-7, with D tentatively TRBD1 (6 bases). V shed 3 bases and J shed 2 bases, with 8 bases lying between them. The CDR3 loop spans 13 amino acids. In germline, CDR1 is MNHEY, CDR2 SMNVEV (reference sequence).

This clone appeared once. V and J are TRBV6-4 and TRBJ1-5, with D perhaps TRBD1 (5 bases). Trimming stripped 5 bases from V and 0 bases from J, with 23 bases between. Germline CDR1 reads MRHNA; CDR2 reads SNTAGT. This CDR3 is built from 19 residues. The CDR3, as DNA: TGTGCCAGCAGTTCACCGCAGGTCCGACAGATTCGTAGCAATCAGCCCCAGCATTTT. Encoded protein: CASSSPQVRQIRSNQPQHF.

The gene calls are TRBV5-4 and TRBJ1-1, with TRBD1 identical over 8 bases. V trimming: 2 bases; J trimming: 3 bases; junction bases outside the gene matches: 9. Germline assignment: CDR1 SGHNT and CDR2 YYREEE (reference sequence). CDR3 length: 16 amino acids. Here the CDR3 reads CASSLARTGLDTEAFF. In nucleotides, the CDR3 is TGTGCCAGCAGCTTAGCGAGGACAGGGTTGGACACTGAAGCTTTCTTT.

V usage is TRBV27 and J usage is TRBJ1-1, with 10 bases matching TRBD1. The J segment lost 2 bases and the V segment lost 5 bases, leaving 5 bases of the junction unmatched. The CDR3 has 15 amino acids. In germline, CDR1 is MNHEY, CDR2 SMNVEV (reference sequence). The CDR3 loop is CASSTDRGRNTEAFF. In nucleotides, the CDR3 is TGTGCCAGCAGTACGGACAGGGGGAGAAACACTGAAGCTTTCTTT.

The V gene is TRBV6-5, the J gene TRBJ2-3; TRBD2 matches at 8 bases. Germline V gene sequence: CDR1 MNHEY, CDR2 SVGAGI. After removal of 7 bases from V and 6 bases from J, the junction contained 9 bases not matched to a gene. This CDR3 spans 14 amino acids. The CDR3, as DNA: TGTGCCAGCACCACCGGGAGGGATGCGGATACGCAGTATTTT. This sequence encodes CASTTGRDADTQYF.

This chain connects TRBV4-2 to TRBJ2-3; 13 bases align to TRBD2. CDR3 length: 16 amino acids. Germline loops: CDR1 LGHNA, CDR2 YNFKEQ. V dropped 4 bases and J dropped 4; count of bases not matched to a gene: 5. The CDR3 sequence: CASSPTSGGAPDTQYF. CDR3 DNA sequence: TGTGCCAGCAGCCCCACTAGCGGGGGGGCCCCAGATACGCAGTATTTT.

V and J are TRBV19 and TRBJ1-4; D not resolved. Germline V CDR1 and CDR2: LNHDA, SQIVND (reference sequence). The germline V and J ends were trimmed by 6 bases and 8 bases, with 19 bases remaining between them. The CDR3 is made up of 15 amino acids. The CDR3 nucleotides read TGTGCCAGTAGACCCCCTTTAGGCGGATCGGAAAAACTGTTTTTT. Its translation: CASRPPLGGSEKLFF.

J is TRBJ1-3 and V is TRBV6-4; TRBD1 is a possible D gene (5 bases). V lost 7 bases to trimming and J lost 0 bases, with 10 bases between them. Germline CDR1 and CDR2: MRHNA and SNTAGT. This CDR3 comprises 14 residues. The CDR3 spells CASKEDSSGNTIYF. The CDR3 DNA reads TGTGCCAGCAAAGAAGACAGCTCTGGAAACACCATATATTTT.

This clone was seen more than once but under ten times. V gene TRBV5-4 combines with J gene TRBJ1-2; D possibly corresponds to TRBD1 (6 bases). V lost 4 bases, J lost 9 bases, and 16 bases lay in between. The germline V gene has CDR1 SGHNT and CDR2 YYREEE (reference sequence). CDR3 length: 13 amino acids. As DNA, the CDR3 is TGTGCCAGCAGCACCGTAGGGGGGGCGAGCTACACCTTC. As protein: CASSTVGGASYTF.

This sequence joins TRBV11-2 and TRBJ2-1; D is perhaps TRBD1 (6 bases). This CDR3 has 13 amino acids. Per germline, CDR1 SGHAT and CDR2 FQNNGV. V shed 5 bases and J shed 6 bases, with 11 bases lying between them. The chain's CDR3 is CASSTTGFNEQFF. As DNA, the CDR3 is TGTGCCAGCAGCACCACAGGGTTCAATGAGCAGTTCTTC.

The rearrangement links TRBV10-3 to TRBJ2-7; D gene ambiguous. Trimming took off 2 bases at V and 4 bases at J, with 3 bases between the two ends. Germline V CDR1 and CDR2: ENHRY, SYGVKD. This CDR3 is 11 amino acids long. The CDR3 DNA reads as TGTGCCATCAGTGAGCTTTACGAGCAGTACTTC. This codes for CAISELYEQYF.

The chain carries TRBV19 and TRBJ1-4, with 9 bases that match TRBD1. Germline V gene sequence: CDR1 LNHDA, CDR2 SQIVND (reference sequence). V gave up 6 bases and J gave up 7 bases; unmatched junction bases: 12. This CDR3 region has 16 residues. The CDR3 DNA reads TGTGCCAGTAGCCTACCCTTTACAGGGGGCGGTGAAAAACTGTTTTTT. Translating gives CASSLPFTGGGEKLFF.

The chain combines TRBV9 with TRBJ2-5, with 15 nucleotides matching TRBD2. Germline CDR1 is SGDLS and CDR2 is YYNGEE. This CDR3 comprises 18 residues. V was clipped by 6 bases and J by 2 bases; unmatched bases: 11. CDR3 loop: CASTDGTSGGRGQETQYF. The CDR3 region has the DNA TGTGCCAGCACCGACGGGACTAGCGGGGGGCGGGGGCAAGAGACCCAGTACTTC. The complete variable domain, with remaining parts taken from reference TRBV9 and TRBJ2-5, reads DSGVTQTPKHLITATGQRVTLRCSPRSGDLSVYWYQQSLDQGLQFLIQYYNGEERAKGNILERFSAQQFPDLHSELNLSSLELGDSALYFCASTDGTSGGRGQETQYFGPGTRLLVL.

This rearrangement joins TRBV5-6 to TRBJ2-1; a possible D gene is TRBD2 (5 bases). Germline values: CDR1 SGHDT, CDR2 YYEEEE. V gave up 7 bases and J gave up 2 bases, with 16 bases separating them. The CDR3 runs to 15 residues. The CDR3 sequence: CASGRFGDPYNEQFF. The CDR3 DNA sequence: TGTGCCAGCGGGAGATTTGGTGATCCCTACAATGAGCAGTTCTTC.

The gene calls are TRBV7-9 and TRBJ2-1; 13 positions match TRBD2. V dropped 5 bases and J dropped 8; count of bases not matched to a gene: 9. In germline, CDR1 is SEHNR, CDR2 FQNEAQ (reference sequence). The length of the CDR3 is 16 residues. The DNA for the CDR3 is TGTGCCAGCAGCCCAGGACTAGCGGGAGTCTTTCATGAGCAGTTCTTC. This gives the protein CASSPGLAGVFHEQFF.

The J gene is TRBJ1-1, the V gene TRBV30; tentative D call: TRBD1 (5 bases). The CDR3 loop spans 13 amino acids. V lost 3 bases, J lost 4 bases, and 12 bases lay in between. Germline CDR1 is GTSNPN and CDR2 is SVGIG (reference sequence). CDR3 amino acids: CAWSARGGTEAFF. CDR3 sequence (DNA): TGTGCCTGGAGCGCCCGCGGGGGCACTGAAGCTTTCTTT.

This sequence joins TRBV19 and TRBJ2-2, with 9 bases identical to TRBD1. V trimming: 4 bases; J trimming: 6 bases; junction bases outside the gene matches: 3. CDR3 length: 14 amino acids. The germline CDR1 and CDR2 sequences are LNHDA and SQIVND (reference sequence). The CDR3 loop is CASSTGQGPGELFF. CDR3 in DNA: TGTGCCAGTAGTACGGGACAGGGCCCCGGGGAGCTGTTTTTT.